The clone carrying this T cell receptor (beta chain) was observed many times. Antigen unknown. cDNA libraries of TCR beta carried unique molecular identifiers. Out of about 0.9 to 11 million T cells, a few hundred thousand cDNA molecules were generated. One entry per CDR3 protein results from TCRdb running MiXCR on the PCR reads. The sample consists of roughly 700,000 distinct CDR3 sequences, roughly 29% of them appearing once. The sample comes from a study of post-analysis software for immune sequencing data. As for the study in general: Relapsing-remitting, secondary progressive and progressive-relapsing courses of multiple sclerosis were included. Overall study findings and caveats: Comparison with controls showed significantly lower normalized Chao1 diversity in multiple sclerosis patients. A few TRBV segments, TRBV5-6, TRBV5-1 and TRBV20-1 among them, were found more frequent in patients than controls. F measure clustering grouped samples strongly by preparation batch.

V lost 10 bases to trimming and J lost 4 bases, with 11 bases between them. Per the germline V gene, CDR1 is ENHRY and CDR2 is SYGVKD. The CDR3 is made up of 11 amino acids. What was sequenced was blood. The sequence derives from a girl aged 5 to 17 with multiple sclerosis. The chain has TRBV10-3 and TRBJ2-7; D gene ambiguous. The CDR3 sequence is CATHSGYEQYF. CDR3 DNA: TGTGCCACCCATTCGGGTTACGAGCAGTACTTC.